This record covers a single T cell receptor beta chain. These data belong to a study of blood T cell repertoires in COVID-19. Across the whole study: Acute and convalescent COVID-19 specimens originated in the United States, Italy and Spain. Nucleic acid was either cDNA or gDNA, and it came from T cells, B-cell-depleted T cells, or PBMCs.

Per the original methods: The authors estimated nucleated cell counts from reference gene primer amplification. The protocol was immunoSEQ multiplex PCR, while the TCRdb copy is restricted to in-frame clones and leaves out a portion. That table furnishes V, J and clone size, whereas the DNA furnished D and trimming. The sample comprises 250,000 to 300,000 clones, roughly 85% of which are singletons, and approximately 5% rests with the top ten. Germline-derived CDR1 and CDR2 are GTSNPN and SVGIG (reference sequence). The CDR3 is 14 amino acids. The ends were cut back, 0 bases at V and 8 bases at J, with 13 bases in the middle.

The receptor was derived from a man aged 50 to 59 with active or convalescent COVID-19. V gene TRBV30 combines with J gene TRBJ1-4, with D hard to call. Sample: peripheral blood. DNA of the CDR3: TGTGCCTGGAGTGTACGAACTACCGGGGAAAAACTGTTTTTT. Translated, it gives CAWSVRTTGEKLFF.